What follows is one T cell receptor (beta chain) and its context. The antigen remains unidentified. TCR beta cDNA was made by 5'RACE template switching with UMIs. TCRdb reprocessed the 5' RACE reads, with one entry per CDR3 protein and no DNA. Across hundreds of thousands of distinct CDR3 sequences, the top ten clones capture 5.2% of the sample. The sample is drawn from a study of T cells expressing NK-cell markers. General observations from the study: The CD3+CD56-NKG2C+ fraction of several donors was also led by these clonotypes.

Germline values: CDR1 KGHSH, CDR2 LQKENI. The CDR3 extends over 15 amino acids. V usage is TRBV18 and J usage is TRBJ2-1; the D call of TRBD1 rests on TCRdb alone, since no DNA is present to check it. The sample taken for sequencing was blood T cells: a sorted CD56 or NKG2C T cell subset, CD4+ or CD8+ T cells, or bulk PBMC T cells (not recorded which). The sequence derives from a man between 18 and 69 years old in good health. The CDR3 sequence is CASSPGDRYYNEQFF. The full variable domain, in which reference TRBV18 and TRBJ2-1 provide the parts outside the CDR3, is NAGVMQNPRHLVRRRGQEARLRCSPMKGHSHVYWYRQLPEEGLKFMVYLQKENIIDESGMPKERFSAEFPKEGPSILRIQQVVRGDSAAYFCASSPGDRYYNEQFFGPGTRLTVL.